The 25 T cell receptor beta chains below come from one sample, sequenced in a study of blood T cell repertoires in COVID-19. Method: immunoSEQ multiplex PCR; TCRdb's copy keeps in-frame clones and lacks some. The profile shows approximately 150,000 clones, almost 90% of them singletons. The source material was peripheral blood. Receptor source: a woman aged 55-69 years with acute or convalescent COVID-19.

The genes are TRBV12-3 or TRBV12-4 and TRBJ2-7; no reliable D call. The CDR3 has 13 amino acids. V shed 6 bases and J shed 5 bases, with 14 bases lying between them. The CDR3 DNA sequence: TGTGCCAGCAGGCCCCCGGGTCGGAACGAGCAGTACTTC. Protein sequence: CASRPPGRNEQYF.

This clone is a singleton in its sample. The CDR3 nucleotides are TGTGCCAGCAGCTCCGAGACAGGGGACTATGGCTACACCTTC. As protein: CASSSETGDYGYTF. V gene TRBV5-5 combines with J gene TRBJ1-2; 8 positions agree with TRBD1. V dropped 3 bases and J dropped 3; count of bases not matched to a gene: 4. The CDR3 covers 14 residues. The germline V gene encodes CDR1 SGHKS and CDR2 YYEKEE (reference sequence).

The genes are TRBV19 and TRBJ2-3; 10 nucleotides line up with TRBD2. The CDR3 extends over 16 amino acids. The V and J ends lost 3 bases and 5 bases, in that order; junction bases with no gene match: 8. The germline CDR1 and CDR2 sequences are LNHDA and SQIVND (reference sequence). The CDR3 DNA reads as TGTGCCAGTAGTATGGCGGCTAGCGGGGGAATAGATACGCAGTATTTT. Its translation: CASSMAASGGIDTQYF.

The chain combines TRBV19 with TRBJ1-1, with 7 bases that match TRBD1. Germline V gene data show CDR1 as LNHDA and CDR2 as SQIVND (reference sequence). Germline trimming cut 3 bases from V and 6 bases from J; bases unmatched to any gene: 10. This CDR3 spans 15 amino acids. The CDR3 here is CASSIPQGNRAEAFF. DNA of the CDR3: TGTGCCAGTAGTATCCCACAGGGGAATCGCGCTGAAGCTTTCTTT.

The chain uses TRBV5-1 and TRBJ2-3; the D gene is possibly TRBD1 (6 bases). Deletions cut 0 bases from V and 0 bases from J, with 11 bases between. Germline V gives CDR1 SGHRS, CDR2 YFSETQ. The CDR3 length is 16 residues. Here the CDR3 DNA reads TGCGCCAGCAGCTTGGGGACAGATGCTAGCACAGATACGCAGTATTTT. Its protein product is CASSLGTDASTDTQYF.

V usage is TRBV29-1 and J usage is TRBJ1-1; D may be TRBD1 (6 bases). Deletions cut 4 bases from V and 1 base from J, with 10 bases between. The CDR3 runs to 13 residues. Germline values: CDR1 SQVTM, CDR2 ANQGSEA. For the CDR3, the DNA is TGCAGCGTTGTTATGGGACAGAACACTGAAGCTTTCTTT. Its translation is CSVVMGQNTEAFF.

CDR3 sequence reads: CSVEITLNTEAFF. Here the CDR3 DNA reads TGCAGCGTTGAAATCACACTGAACACTGAAGCTTTCTTT. The rearrangement joins TRBV29-1 to TRBJ1-1; D not certain. V lost 2 bases to trimming and J lost 0 bases, with 7 bases between them. This CDR3 comprises 13 residues. In germline, CDR1 is SQVTM, CDR2 ANQGSEA. Looking up the rest from reference TRBV29-1 and TRBJ1-1 gives the full variable domain: SAVISQKPSRDICQRGTSLTIQCQVDSQVTMMFWYRQQPGQSLTLIATANQGSEATYESGFVIDKFPISRPNLTFSTLTVSNMSPEDSSIYLCSVEITLNTEAFFGQGTRLTVV.

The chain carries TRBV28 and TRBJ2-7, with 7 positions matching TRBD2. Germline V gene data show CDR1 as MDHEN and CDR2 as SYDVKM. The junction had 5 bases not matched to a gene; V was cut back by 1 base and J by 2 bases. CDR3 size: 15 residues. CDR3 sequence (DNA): TGTGCCAGCAGTTTATACGGGGGGAGTACCTACGAGCAGTACTTC. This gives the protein CASSLYGGSTYEQYF. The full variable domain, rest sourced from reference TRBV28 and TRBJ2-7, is DVKVTQSSRYLVKRTGEKVFLECVQDMDHENMFWYRQDPGLGLRLIYFSYDVKMKEKGDIPEGYSVSREKKERFSLILESASTNQTSMYLCASSLYGGSTYEQYFGPGTRLTVT.

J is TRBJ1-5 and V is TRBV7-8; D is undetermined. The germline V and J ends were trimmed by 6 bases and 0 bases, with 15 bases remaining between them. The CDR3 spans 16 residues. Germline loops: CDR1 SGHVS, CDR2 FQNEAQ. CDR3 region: CASSTYERGSNQPQHF. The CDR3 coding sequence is TGTGCCAGCAGTACGTATGAGAGAGGTAGCAATCAGCCCCAGCATTTT.

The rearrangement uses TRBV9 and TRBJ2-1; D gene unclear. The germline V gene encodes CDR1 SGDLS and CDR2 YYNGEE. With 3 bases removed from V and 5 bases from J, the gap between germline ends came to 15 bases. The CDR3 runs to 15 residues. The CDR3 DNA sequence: TGTGCCAGCAGCGGCGGTTTCTCTATAAACAATGAGCAGTTCTTC. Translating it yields CASSGGFSINNEQFF. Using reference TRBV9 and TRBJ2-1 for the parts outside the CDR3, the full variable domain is DSGVTQTPKHLITATGQRVTLRCSPRSGDLSVYWYQQSLDQGLQFLIQYYNGEERAKGNILERFSAQQFPDLHSELNLSSLELGDSALYFCASSGGFSINNEQFFGPGTRLTVL.

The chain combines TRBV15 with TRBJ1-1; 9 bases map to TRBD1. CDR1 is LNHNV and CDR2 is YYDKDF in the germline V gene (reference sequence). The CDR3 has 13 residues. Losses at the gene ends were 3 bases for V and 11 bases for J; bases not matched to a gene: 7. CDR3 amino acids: CATSRDRGRLAFF. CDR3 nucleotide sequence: TGTGCCACCAGCAGGGACAGGGGTAGATTGGCTTTCTTT.

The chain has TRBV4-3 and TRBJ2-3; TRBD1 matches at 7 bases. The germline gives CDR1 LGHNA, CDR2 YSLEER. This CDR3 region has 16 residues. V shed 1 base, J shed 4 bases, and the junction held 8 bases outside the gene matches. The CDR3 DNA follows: TGCGCCAGCAGCCAAGGAAACAGGGGAAGCTCAGATACGCAGTATTTT. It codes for CASSQGNRGSSDTQYF.

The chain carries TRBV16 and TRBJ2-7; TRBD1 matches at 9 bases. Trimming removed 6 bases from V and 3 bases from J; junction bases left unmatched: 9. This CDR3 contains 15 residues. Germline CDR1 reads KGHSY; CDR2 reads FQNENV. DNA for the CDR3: TGTGCCAGCAGTCATGGGACAGGGACGGTCTACGAGCAGTACTTC. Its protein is CASSHGTGTVYEQYF.

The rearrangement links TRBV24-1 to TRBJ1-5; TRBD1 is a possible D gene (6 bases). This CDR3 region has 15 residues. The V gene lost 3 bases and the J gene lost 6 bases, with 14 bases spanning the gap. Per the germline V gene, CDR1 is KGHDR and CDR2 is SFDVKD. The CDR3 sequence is CATSDHRDNGQPQHF. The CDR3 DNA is TGTGCCACCAGTGATCACCGGGACAACGGTCAGCCCCAGCATTTT.

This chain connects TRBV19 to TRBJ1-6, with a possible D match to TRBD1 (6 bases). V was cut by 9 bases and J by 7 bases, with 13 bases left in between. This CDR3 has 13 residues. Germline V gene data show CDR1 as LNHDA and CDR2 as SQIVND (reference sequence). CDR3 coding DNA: TGTGCCAGCAGGACAGAGGGGAATTCACCCCTCCACTTT. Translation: CASRTEGNSPLHF.

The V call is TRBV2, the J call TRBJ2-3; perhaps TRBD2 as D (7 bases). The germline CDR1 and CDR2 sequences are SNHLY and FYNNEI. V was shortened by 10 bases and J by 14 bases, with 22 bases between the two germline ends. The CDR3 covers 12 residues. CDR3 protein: CAMTPVGGPGYF. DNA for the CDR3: TGTGCCATGACCCCGGTGGGGGGGCCGGGGTATTTT.

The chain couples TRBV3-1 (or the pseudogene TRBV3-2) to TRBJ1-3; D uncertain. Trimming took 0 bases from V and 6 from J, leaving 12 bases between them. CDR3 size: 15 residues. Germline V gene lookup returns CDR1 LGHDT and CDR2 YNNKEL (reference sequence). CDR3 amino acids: CASSQDLGRENTIYF. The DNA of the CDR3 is TGTGCCAGCAGCCAAGATCTCGGCCGGGAAAACACCATATATTTT.

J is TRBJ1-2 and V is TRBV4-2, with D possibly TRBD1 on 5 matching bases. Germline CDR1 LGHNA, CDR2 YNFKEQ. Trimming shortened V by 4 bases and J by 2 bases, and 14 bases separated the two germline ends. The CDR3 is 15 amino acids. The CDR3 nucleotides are TGTGCCAGCAGCCTAAGTGGAGGGGAGAACTATGGCTACACCTTC. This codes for CASSLSGGENYGYTF.

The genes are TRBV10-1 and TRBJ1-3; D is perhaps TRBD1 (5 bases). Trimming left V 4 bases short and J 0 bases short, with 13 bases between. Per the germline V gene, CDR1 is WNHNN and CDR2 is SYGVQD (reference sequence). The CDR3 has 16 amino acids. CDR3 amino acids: CASSGRDCFSGNTIYF. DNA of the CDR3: TGCGCCAGCAGTGGTAGGGACTGTTTCTCTGGAAACACCATATATTTT.

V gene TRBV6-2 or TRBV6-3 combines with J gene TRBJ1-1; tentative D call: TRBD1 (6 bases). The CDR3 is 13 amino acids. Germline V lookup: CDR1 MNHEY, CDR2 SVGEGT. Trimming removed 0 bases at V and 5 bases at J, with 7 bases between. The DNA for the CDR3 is TGTGCCAGCAGTTACTCTGACAGGACTGAAGCTTTCTTT. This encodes CASSYSDRTEAFF.

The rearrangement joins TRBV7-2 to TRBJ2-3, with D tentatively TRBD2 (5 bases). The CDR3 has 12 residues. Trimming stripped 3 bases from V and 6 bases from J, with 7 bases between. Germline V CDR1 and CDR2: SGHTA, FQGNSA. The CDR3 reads CASSLTGDTQYF. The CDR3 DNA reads TGTGCCAGCAGCTTGACGGGGGATACGCAGTATTTT.

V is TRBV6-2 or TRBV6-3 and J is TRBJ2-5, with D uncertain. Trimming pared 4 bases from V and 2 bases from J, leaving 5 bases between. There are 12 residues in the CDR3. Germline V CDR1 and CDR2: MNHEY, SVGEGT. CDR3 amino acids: CASSFTQETQYF. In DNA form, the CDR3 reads TGTGCCAGCAGTTTTACACAAGAGACCCAGTACTTC.

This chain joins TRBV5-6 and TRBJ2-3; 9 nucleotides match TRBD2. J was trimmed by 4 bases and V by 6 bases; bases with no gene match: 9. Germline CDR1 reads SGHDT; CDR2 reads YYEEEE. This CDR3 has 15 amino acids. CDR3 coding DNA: TGTGCCAGCACCCTTGCAGCGGGGGGATCAGATACGCAGTATTTT. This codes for CASTLAAGGSDTQYF. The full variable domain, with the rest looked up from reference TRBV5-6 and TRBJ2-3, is DAGVTQSPTHLIKTRGQQVTLRCSPKSGHDTVSWYQQALGQGPQFIFQYYEEEERQRGNFPDRFSGHQFPNYSSELNVNALLLGDSALYLCASTLAAGGSDTQYFGPGTRLTVL.

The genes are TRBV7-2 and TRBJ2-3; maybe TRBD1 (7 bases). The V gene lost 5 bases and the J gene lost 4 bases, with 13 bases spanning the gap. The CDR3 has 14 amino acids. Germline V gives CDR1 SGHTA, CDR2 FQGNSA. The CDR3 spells CASSTQGGSDTQYF. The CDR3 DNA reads TGTGCCAGCAGCACCCAGGGGGGATCAGATACGCAGTATTTT.

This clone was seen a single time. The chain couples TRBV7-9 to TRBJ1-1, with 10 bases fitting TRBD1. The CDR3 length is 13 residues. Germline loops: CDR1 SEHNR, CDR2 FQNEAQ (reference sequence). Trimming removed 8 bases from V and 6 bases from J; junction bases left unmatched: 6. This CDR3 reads CASGDRGSPEAFF. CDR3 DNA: TGTGCCAGCGGGGACAGGGGAAGTCCTGAAGCTTTCTTT.